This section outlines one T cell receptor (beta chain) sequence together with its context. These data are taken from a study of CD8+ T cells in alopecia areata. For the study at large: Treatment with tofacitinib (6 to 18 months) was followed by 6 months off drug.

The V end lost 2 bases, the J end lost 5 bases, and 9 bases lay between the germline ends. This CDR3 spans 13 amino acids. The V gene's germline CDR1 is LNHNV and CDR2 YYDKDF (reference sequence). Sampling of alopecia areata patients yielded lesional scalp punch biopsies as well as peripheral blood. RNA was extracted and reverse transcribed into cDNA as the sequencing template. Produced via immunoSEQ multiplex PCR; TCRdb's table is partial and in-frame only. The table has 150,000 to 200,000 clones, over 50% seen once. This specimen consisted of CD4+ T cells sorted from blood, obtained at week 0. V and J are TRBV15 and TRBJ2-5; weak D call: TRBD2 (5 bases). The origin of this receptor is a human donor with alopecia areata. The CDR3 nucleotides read TGTGCCACCAGCAGACCGGGGAGTGAGACCCAGTACTTC. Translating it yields CATSRPGSETQYF.